The entry below gives a single T cell receptor beta chain sequence along with its context. Its specific antigen is unknown. No base quality information exists; no much larger clone differs at one position. The record originates from a study of shared clonotypes between healthy human individuals (dated by TCRdb to 2020 to 2021). Some background on the complete study: Three men and two women, aged 18 to 49 years, made up the cohort. For each donor, CD4 naive and CD4 memory were each given three plates, CD8 naive was given two plates, and CD8 memory was given one plate. To estimate repertoire size and how much clonotype sharing occurs between individuals, the study deeply sequenced the blood TCR repertoires of roughly 5 healthy adults. Libraries were prepared and TCR repertoires were sequenced by different laboratories using diverse techniques, in order to increase sequencing depth and limit assay-specific biases. Leukapheresis yielded between about 0.85 and 9 billion PBMCs per donor.

What the work shows at the level of the full study, not this receptor alone: Rarefaction of sorted-subset datasets indicated incomplete sequencing despite the large sequencing depth. When several donors were compared, the shared fraction of clonotypes was around 5% for naive CD4, roughly 3.3% for naive CD8, 2% to 2.5% for memory CD4, and 0.4% for memory CD8. The genetic and exposure-history diversity represented was limited by the small number of donors. Larger estimated clonotype richness was generally found for naive subsets than for memory subsets. Compared with non-shared clonotypes, clonotypes shared by all four sorted-subset donors had higher generation probabilities. Sampling was limited to blood, and TCR repertoires in tissue likely differ from TCR repertoires in blood. Pairwise subsampling indicated that sequencing depth was expected to affect the degree of clonotype sharing among donors.

The CDR3 starts with the cysteine, ends with the phenylalanine, and has 14 residues. Solely the CDR3 DNA is kept, with 42 bases framed from the first base. The CDR1 and CDR2 encoded by the germline V gene are SGHDT and YYEEEE. V drops 0 bases and J drops 2 bases, leaving 7 bases in between. TCR CDR3 regions were amplified from genomic DNA by multiplex PCR using the deep immunoSEQ assay. Extracted genomic DNA from each cell subset was spread evenly across all wells of several immunoSEQ 96-well plates, with each plate serving as a replicate. For sorted subsets, approximately 210 ng genomic DNA, equal to tens of thousands of T cell genomes, was loaded into each replicate PCR. The purified libraries were quantified using a Qubit 3.0 fluorometer, sized with a Bioanalyzer 2100, and then quantified again using the KAPA Library Quantification kit. Each immunoSEQ 96-well plate was sequenced on its own single-read 150-cycle Illumina NextSeq 550 flow cell. In the paper's pipeline: Because only junctional sequences without quality scores were contained in the immunoSEQ output, filtering matching that applied to full-length reads could not be performed. To assign V/J genes and CDR3, sequences were annotated against IMGT germline references using PyIR, a Python wrapper for IgBLAST v1.9. Any read was removed if the V/J assignment was weak (E-value above 1e-6), the CDR3 was missing, or the read contained stop codons, out-of-frame junctions, or ambiguous translated residues. V3J clonotypes were defined as sequences sharing the same inferred V gene, J gene, and CDR3 amino acid sequence. To compute the percentage overlap between repertoires, the number of shared unique clonotypes was divided by the size of the smaller repertoire. RTK rarefaction, the Chao1 estimator, and Recon v2.1 estimates of unobserved clonotypes were used to assess repertoire richness. Generation probabilities were computed with OLGA for all TCRbeta clonotypes obtained by the gDNA method from several donors. As stored in TCRdb, this immuneACCESS dataset retains in-frame rearrangements with V and J assigned. A fraction of the clones does not appear; measured against another copy, unresolved V genes explain less than half of the discrepancy, and the remainder lacks a known reason. Clonal size and the V and J genes are those of that table, whereas D and trimming came from the DNA. The sample table shows millions of clones, and around 94% are seen once. The ten biggest clones cover over 0.12% of the sample.

Healthy HIV-negative adults with no recently reported acute infections or vaccinations were included as donors. Only Caucasian adults living in Nashville, Tennessee, USA were represented among the donors. CD4+ T cells were enriched by magnetic negative selection, after which naive cells were positively selected on CD45RA and the negative fraction was taken as the memory subset. Blood was obtained by leukapheresis, after which PBMCs were separated by Ficoll-Histopaque density gradient centrifugation and cryopreserved in liquid nitrogen vapor phase. Analytical flow cytometry was used to check the purity and quantity of every magnetically sorted T cell population. Each sorted fraction had its genomic DNA isolated and then quantified by UV absorbance on a Nanodrop 2000c.

This clonotype was sampled from a man aged 18 to 30 in good health. This receptor chain uses TRBV5-6 and TRBJ2-3, and TRBD2 may be the D gene, going by 5 matching bases. Sequencing was carried out using naive CD4+ T cells sorted from blood. Sample cell subset or site, as interpreted from the label and publication: CD45RA+ positively selected. The sequenced DNA: TGTGCCAGCAGCTTGGGGCGGGTCACAGATACGCAGTATTTT. This translates into CASSLGRVTDTQYF.